One sample yielded the 18 T cell receptor beta chains listed below, sequenced in a study of persistence of HIV-infected CD4 T cells. The libraries were made with immunoSEQ version 4 in survey mode. Sequenced by immunoSEQ multiplex PCR; TCRdb stores in-frame clones only, minus some. The sample shows roughly 35,000 clones, over 80% of them seen only once. This nonspecific control used anti-CD3/anti-CD28 bead stimulation of CD4+ T cells. Responding CD4+ T cells were sorted by upregulation of both CD40 ligand and CD69. Their cognate antigens are unknown. The source was CD4+ T cells sorted from PBMCs after roughly 18-hour stimulation, collected from a patient who received antiretroviral therapy. The receptors were gathered from an adult man with HIV who was CMV-seropositive.

The chain has TRBV28 and TRBJ1-3; D remains ambiguous. Per germline, CDR1 MDHEN and CDR2 SYDVKM. Trimming removed 1 base at V and 4 bases at J, with 17 bases between. This CDR3 is 17 amino acids long. The CDR3 here is CASSLSSAGVRGNTIYF. CDR3 DNA sequence: TGTGCCAGCAGTTTATCTAGCGCCGGGGTTCGGGGAAACACCATATATTTT.

The chain couples TRBV5-6 to TRBJ1-2, with D unclear. The CDR3 is made up of 13 amino acids. V lost 4 bases and J lost 8, with 15 bases in between. The germline V gene has CDR1 SGHDT and CDR2 YYEEEE. The CDR3 loop reads CASSPGWEGGYTF. CDR3 nucleotides: TGTGCCAGCAGCCCCGGTTGGGAGGGAGGCTACACCTTC.

The chain employs TRBV10-3 and TRBJ1-2; D perhaps matches TRBD1 (6 bases). CDR3 length equals 13 residues. CDR1 is ENHRY, CDR2 SYGVKD, per germline. The V end lost 3 bases, the J end lost 5 bases, and 10 bases lay between the germline ends. CDR3 in amino acids: CAISDVQGYGYTF. As DNA, the CDR3 is TGTGCCATCAGTGACGTACAGGGATATGGCTACACCTTC.

This chain connects TRBV27 to TRBJ2-2; weak D call: TRBD2 (6 bases). The CDR3 has 14 residues. Deletions cut 6 bases from V and 6 bases from J, with 14 bases between. The germline gives CDR1 MNHEY, CDR2 SMNVEV (reference sequence). The CDR3 here is CASSPTSFSGELFF. CDR3 coding DNA: TGTGCCAGCAGCCCGACTAGTTTCTCCGGGGAGCTGTTTTTT.

This sequence joins TRBV14 and TRBJ1-1; D call uncertain. CDR1 SGHDN and CDR2 FVKESK come from the germline V gene. The CDR3 runs 16 residues. V dropped 4 bases and J dropped 6 bases, with 21 bases sitting between them. For the CDR3, the DNA is TGTGCCAGCAGCCCAATTTCGGGCTCTCCAAACGCTGAAGCTTTCTTT. This encodes CASSPISGSPNAEAFF. The variable domain in full, completed from reference TRBV14 and TRBJ1-1, reads EAGVTQFPSHSVIEKGQTVTLRCDPISGHDNLYWYRRVMGKEIKFLLHFVKESKQDESGMPNNRFLAERTGGTYSTLKVQPAELEDSGVYFCASSPISGSPNAEAFFGQGTRLTVV.

This chain joins TRBV5-1 and TRBJ2-3; TRBD2 is a possible D gene (6 bases). This CDR3 comprises 15 residues. The germline gives CDR1 SGHRS, CDR2 YFSETQ. V was cut by 2 bases and J by 4 bases, with 14 bases left in between. The CDR3 sequence: CASSFSGEPADTQYF. CDR3 DNA sequence: TGCGCCAGCAGCTTCTCGGGAGAACCCGCAGATACGCAGTATTTT.

J is TRBJ2-2 and V is TRBV27, with a weak D call TRBD1 (5 bases). V was pared by 0 bases and J by 5 bases, with 7 bases between. Germline V gene data show CDR1 as MNHEY and CDR2 as SMNVEV (reference sequence). The CDR3 extends over 14 amino acids. CDR3 residues: CASSLSTVTGELFF. The DNA for the CDR3 is TGTGCCAGCAGTTTATCGACAGTGACCGGGGAGCTGTTTTTT.

The chain employs TRBV6-2 or TRBV6-3 and TRBJ1-4; D is unclear. The germline V gene has CDR1 MNHEY and CDR2 SVGEGT. This CDR3 has 11 amino acids. V dropped 5 bases and J dropped 12 bases, with 10 bases sitting between them. DNA of the CDR3: TGTGCCAGCAGTCGTGGTGGAGAACTGTTTTTT. It encodes CASSRGGELFF.

This clone was seen just once. V and J are TRBV4-1 and TRBJ2-7, with 9 bases fitting TRBD1. In germline, CDR1 is MGHRA, CDR2 YSYEKL. With V trimmed by 2 bases and J by 2 bases, 7 bases remained unmatched. This CDR3 contains 16 residues. For the CDR3, the DNA is TGCGCCAGCAGCCAATATTGGACAGGGGCACCCTACGAGCAGTACTTC. It codes for CASSQYWTGAPYEQYF.

The chain couples TRBV7-3 to TRBJ2-3; D perhaps matches TRBD1 (6 bases). Germline V gene data show CDR1 as SGHTA and CDR2 as FQGTGA. CDR3 length equals 15 residues. The germline V and J ends were trimmed by 4 bases and 2 bases, with 13 bases remaining between them. For the CDR3, the DNA is TGTGCCAGCAGCTCCCTGGGACATTCCACAGATACGCAGTATTTT. Its protein is CASSSLGHSTDTQYF.

The V and J genes are TRBV19 and TRBJ1-1; 8 bases fit TRBD1. Germline V gene sequence: CDR1 LNHDA, CDR2 SQIVND (reference sequence). The trim removed 4 bases at V and 1 base at J, leaving 8 bases unmatched. This CDR3 has 16 amino acids. CDR3 in amino acids: CASSTGGRVTNTEAFF. The CDR3 DNA sequence: TGTGCCAGTAGTACAGGGGGCAGGGTAACGAACACTGAAGCTTTCTTT.

V and J are TRBV2 and TRBJ1-1; tentative D call: TRBD1 (5 bases). Germline V gives CDR1 SNHLY, CDR2 FYNNEI. The CDR3 spans 14 residues. The V end lost 2 bases, the J end lost 3 bases, and 10 bases lay between the germline ends. CDR3 in DNA: TGTGCCAGCAGTGAATGGGAGGGGTACACTGAAGCTTTCTTT. Amino acids: CASSEWEGYTEAFF.

V usage is TRBV7-8 and J usage is TRBJ1-5, with TRBD1 matching 11 bases. This CDR3 spans 17 amino acids. V shed 1 base, J shed 2 bases, and the junction held 4 bases outside the gene matches. The germline CDR1 and CDR2 sequences are SGHVS and FQNEAQ. This CDR3 is CASSLGTGGAGNQPQHF. The CDR3 DNA sequence: TGTGCCAGCAGCTTAGGGACAGGGGGCGCGGGCAATCAGCCCCAGCATTTT.

The chain recombines TRBV9 with TRBJ1-2; D unresolved. Trimming cost V 4 bases and J 7 bases, with 17 bases left between them. The CDR3 loop spans 14 amino acids. The germline V gene encodes CDR1 SGDLS and CDR2 YYNGEE. The CDR3 reads CASSPEVTGTGYTF. CDR3 sequence (DNA): TGTGCCAGCAGCCCCGAAGTAACGGGTACTGGCTACACCTTC.

The rearrangement links TRBV19 to TRBJ2-5; the D gene could be TRBD1 or TRBD2 (5 bases each). Deletions cut 5 bases from V and 5 bases from J, with 12 bases between. The CDR3 is made up of 13 amino acids. Germline V gene data show CDR1 as LNHDA and CDR2 as SQIVND (reference sequence). CDR3 DNA sequence: TGTGCCAGTAGTCTGGGGACGGTGGAGACCCAGTACTTC. It codes for CASSLGTVETQYF.

This clone was seen just once. The chain employs TRBV19 and TRBJ2-1, with TRBD2 identical over 9 bases. There are 15 residues in the CDR3. V dropped 8 bases and J dropped 3; count of bases not matched to a gene: 8. CDR1 is LNHDA, CDR2 SQIVND, per germline (reference sequence). Here the CDR3 DNA reads TGTGCCAGTCAACCAGCGGGAGGATTCTACAATGAGCAGTTCTTC. It encodes CASQPAGGFYNEQFF. Supplemented by reference TRBV19 and TRBJ2-1, the full variable domain reads DGGITQSPKYLFRKEGQNVTLSCEQNLNHDAMYWYRQDPGQGLRLIYYSQIVNDFQKGDIAEGYSVSREKKESFPLTVTSAQKNPTAFYLCASQPAGGFYNEQFFGPGTRLTVL.

The chain combines TRBV7-6 with TRBJ1-2; D is perhaps TRBD1 (6 bases). The CDR3 totals 15 residues. The germline gives CDR1 SGHVS, CDR2 FNYEAQ. V was trimmed by 0 bases and J by 6 bases, leaving 14 bases between them. For the CDR3, the DNA is TGTGCCAGCAGCTTAGCCCCGCAGGGGTCCAATGGCTACACCTTC. Translation gives CASSLAPQGSNGYTF.

The CDR3 sequence: CASSQDGGLGNQPQHF. Written as DNA, the CDR3 is TGCGCCAGCAGCCAAGATGGTGGGCTAGGCAATCAGCCCCAGCATTTT. This chain connects TRBV4-1 to TRBJ1-5; the D is unclear. This CDR3 comprises 16 residues. The germline gives CDR1 MGHRA, CDR2 YSYEKL. Trimming took 0 bases from V and 2 from J, leaving 11 bases between them.